A single TCR beta chain is shown here with its context. Its antigen is as yet unknown. Profiled with immunoSEQ multiplex PCR; TCRdb holds only in-frame clones, not every one. The table shows around 450,000 clones, with 70% to 90% occurring only once. This sample is part of a study of Ad26.COV2.S vaccination and SARS-CoV-2 variants. Study results and limitations: Spike-specific TCR breadth was greater in vaccine than placebo recipients.

Treatment meaning: around 19 received Ad26.COV2.S at low or high dose, single or two shots; 5 received placebo; per-sample allocation not given. After the first vaccine or placebo injection, samples were drawn on day 63. There are 15 residues in the CDR3. Trimming took off 6 bases at V and 6 bases at J, with 19 bases between the two ends. Per germline, CDR1 MNHEY and CDR2 SMNVEV (reference sequence). This specimen was peripheral blood, taken in a trial of Ad26.COV2.S vaccine versus placebo. The V and J genes are TRBV27 and TRBJ2-3, with D possibly being TRBD1 or TRBD2 (5 bases each). The sequence derives from a person between 18 and 59 years old who received the Ad26.COV2.S COVID-19 vaccine or a placebo. The CDR3: CASSPPPWGSDTQYF. The CDR3 coding sequence is TGTGCCAGCAGCCCGCCCCCGTGGGGGTCGGATACGCAGTATTTT.